The next 18 T cell receptor beta chains were all read from a single sample in a study of blood T cells in healthy people across ages. Sample-barcoded 5' priming and a J-beta primer mix drove a second PCR of roughly 6 to 12 cycles. TCRdb recomputed calls from the 5' RACE reads with MiXCR, one row per CDR3 protein. The sample includes 1.5 million to 2 million distinct CDR3 sequences, approximately 30% seen only once; the top ten take roughly 8.2%. The sample comprised blood. All receptors derive from a young woman in good health.

This clonotype has a handful of counts. V usage is TRBV5-1 and J usage is TRBJ2-5, with TRBD1 matching over 10 bases. The J call could be wrong; TRBJ2-7 is a better fit for the DNA end. Germline V lookup: CDR1 SGHRS, CDR2 YFSETQ. This CDR3 has 17 residues. The CDR3 DNA sequence: TGCGCCAGCAGCTTATCTACTGTGGGACAGGGGAATAACGAGCAGTACTTC. Translation gives CASSLSTVGQGNNEQYF.

As regards this clonotype: A much larger clone sits a single nucleotide away, making a read error possible. This chain's CDR3 is CSAPDRANPQETQYF. The CDR3 coding sequence is TGCAGTGCACCCGACAGGGCCAATCCCCAAGAGACCCAGTACTTC. The chain joins TRBV20-1 to TRBJ2-5, with TRBD1 matching over 7 bases. Germline V gene sequence: CDR1 DFQATT, CDR2 SNEGSKA (reference sequence). The CDR3 has 15 residues. Trimming cost V 6 bases and J 1 base; bases outside gene matches: 11.

V gene TRBV7-2 combines with J gene TRBJ1-6, with TRBD1 identical over 8 bases. The V and J ends lost 5 bases and 10 bases, in that order; junction bases with no gene match: 7. The germline V gene encodes CDR1 SGHTA and CDR2 FQGNSA. The CDR3 consists of 14 residues. CDR3 sequence reads: CASSHDRGRSPLHF. The CDR3 nucleotides are TGTGCCAGCAGCCATGACAGGGGTCGGTCACCCCTCCACTTT.

This clonotype came up many times. The chain uses TRBV4-3 and TRBJ2-2; D uncertain. Looked up from germline, CDR1 is LGHNA and CDR2 is YSLEER. Trimming shortened V by 1 base and J by 7 bases, and 7 bases separated the two germline ends. This CDR3 has 13 residues. The CDR3 DNA reads as TGCGCCAGCAGCCAAGGCAGCCGCGGGGAGCTGTTTTTT. It is translated as CASSQGSRGELFF.

At least ten counts were recorded for this clonotype. The chain has TRBV12-3 or TRBV12-4 and TRBJ2-7; perhaps TRBD2 as D (6 bases). Trimming removed 5 bases from V and 3 bases from J, with 8 bases in between. The CDR3 contains 12 residues. The CDR3 sequence: CASSKDYYEQYF. The CDR3 DNA sequence: TGTGCCAGCAGTAAGGACTACTACGAGCAGTACTTC.

About this clonotype: One end of the junction does not line up with germline, which may come from a read error. The gene calls are TRBV9 and TRBJ1-4; 8 bases map to TRBD1. Germline CDR1 and CDR2: SGDLS and YYNGEE. The CDR3 runs to 15 residues. The CDR3 DNA is TGTGCCAGCAGCCCAGGACAGGGCCCGGGTGAAAAACGGTTTTTT. It specifies CASSPGQGPGEKRFF. Using reference TRBV9 and TRBJ1-4 for the parts outside the CDR3, the full variable domain is DSGVTQTPKHLITATGQRVTLRCSPRSGDLSVYWYQQSLDQGLQFLIQYYNGEERAKGNILERFSAQQFPDLHSELNLSSLELGDSALYFCASSPGQGPGEKRFFGSGTQLSVL.

This clonotype was seen only a few times. V and J are TRBV3-1 and TRBJ2-5; possible D gene TRBD2, 5 bases. The J call is uncertain, as TRBJ2-1 better fits the DNA end. The CDR3 runs to 17 residues. Germline CDR1 and CDR2: LGHDT and YNNKEL (reference sequence). DNA for the CDR3: TGTGCCAGCACCTTAGCGCCAGGACGCATGTCTCAAGAGACCCAGTTCTTC. This gives the protein CASTLAPGRMSQETQFF.

The chain uses TRBV7-6 and TRBJ2-3; maybe TRBD2 (6 bases). The V gene's germline CDR1 is SGHVS and CDR2 FNYEAQ. V lost 9 bases to trimming and J lost 10 bases, with 26 bases between them. This CDR3 is 15 amino acids long. In DNA, the CDR3 is TGTGCCAGTAAATGGCTAGCGCTACCAGCCATTTCGCAGTATTTT. Translating gives CASKWLALPAISQYF.

The V gene is TRBV9, the J gene TRBJ1-1; a possible D gene is TRBD1 (5 bases). In germline, CDR1 is SGDLS, CDR2 YYNGEE. The CDR3 has 15 amino acids. Deletions cut 1 base from V and 3 bases from J, with 13 bases between. The chain's CDR3 is CASSVSGADYTEAFF. DNA of the CDR3: TGTGCCAGCAGCGTATCCGGGGCGGACTACACTGAAGCTTTCTTT.

This clonotype was observed at least ten times. CDR3 DNA sequence: TGCAGTGCTAATCTATTTTTCGGCGAGAGAGATACGCAGTATTTT. This translates into CSANLFFGERDTQYF. The chain combines TRBV20-1 with TRBJ2-3; D is ambiguous. V lost 4 bases to trimming and J lost 5 bases, with 19 bases between them. Per germline, CDR1 DFQATT and CDR2 SNEGSKA (reference sequence). The CDR3 length is 15 residues.

This clonotype was detected a few times. One junction end does not reproduce the germline sequence, and a read error may be involved. The chain carries TRBV29-1 and TRBJ2-5; D gene ambiguous. Near its end, the DNA agrees better with TRBJ2-7, so the J call may be wrong. The CDR3 runs to 13 residues. CDR1 and CDR2 from the germline V gene are SQVTM and ANQGSEA. The CDR3 nucleotides are TGCAGCGCTGAAGATCGAACAGCCTACGAGCAGTACTTC. It encodes CSAEDRTAYEQYF.

The chain combines TRBV16 with TRBJ2-7, with TRBD1 matching 8 bases. Trimming at V came to 5 bases and at J to 3 bases, leaving 9 bases not matched to a gene. Germline lookup yields CDR1 KGHSY and CDR2 FQNENV. The CDR3 has 15 residues. CDR3 nucleotides: TGTGCCAGCAGCAGGACAGGGTCCAAGATCTACGAGCAGTACTTC. Protein product: CASSRTGSKIYEQYF.

In this sample, this clonotype turned up a few times. The V and J genes are TRBV9 and TRBJ2-3; 13 bases align to TRBD2. This CDR3 contains 19 residues. Germline V CDR1 and CDR2: SGDLS, YYNGEE. The trim removed 0 bases at V and 2 bases at J, leaving 9 bases unmatched. CDR3 sequence (DNA): TGTGCCAGCAGCGTAGCTACAGGGGGACTAGCGGGGATCACAGATACGCAGTATTTT. Translation: CASSVATGGLAGITDTQYF.

There are many counts of this clonotype. The chain has TRBV12-3 or TRBV12-4 and TRBJ1-6; maybe TRBD1 (6 bases). Trimming took off 6 bases at V and 9 bases at J, with 12 bases between the two ends. The CDR3 runs 13 residues. DNA for the CDR3: TGTGCCAGCAGCCCACAGGGTGGTTCACCCCTCCACTTT. Translating it yields CASSPQGGSPLHF.

This clonotype has just a few counts. The V call is TRBV18, the J call TRBJ1-5, with D possibly matching TRBD1 (6 bases). Germline CDR1 reads KGHSH; CDR2 reads LQKENI. CDR3 length: 15 residues. V was cut by 4 bases and J by 5 bases, with 15 bases left in between. As DNA, the CDR3 is TGTGCCAGCTCACTTATCGGACAGATGGATCAGCCCCAGCATTTT. Translation: CASSLIGQMDQPQHF.

This clonotype was detected ten times or more. The chain employs TRBV3-1 and TRBJ2-6; 9 positions agree with TRBD1. V shed 4 bases, J shed 0 bases, and the junction held 4 bases outside the gene matches. CDR3 length: 17 residues. The germline CDR1 and CDR2 sequences are LGHDT and YNNKEL (reference sequence). CDR3 coding DNA: TGTGCCAGCAGCCTGGGGACAGGGTCCTCTGGGGCCAACGTCCTGACTTTC. Translation: CASSLGTGSSGANVLTF.

This clonotype was recorded once. The genes are TRBV30 and TRBJ2-7; 7 nucleotides line up with TRBD1. The J call may be faulty, since TRBJ2-5 better matches the DNA end. The CDR3 runs to 15 residues. Germline CDR1 GTSNPN, CDR2 SVGIG (reference sequence). The CDR3 DNA reads TGTGCCTGGAGTGTATATGGACAGGTCAGAGAGACCCAGTACTTC. Its translation is CAWSVYGQVRETQYF.

This clonotype was found once. The V and J genes are TRBV11-3 and TRBJ2-7; D may correspond to TRBD1 or TRBD2 (5 bases each). The better agreement between TRBJ2-5 and the DNA end casts doubt on the J call. The CDR3 has 14 residues. Germline values: CDR1 SGHNT, CDR2 YENEEA. The CDR3 DNA is TGTGCCAGCAGCTTAAGGTGGGGGAGAGAGACCCAGTACTTC. It codes for CASSLRWGRETQYF.